Shown below are 7 T cell receptor beta chains from a single sample sequenced in a study of blood T cell repertoires in COVID-19. Sequencing used immunoSEQ multiplex PCR; TCRdb keeps in-frame clones, though not all of them. The sample lists 65,000 to 70,000 clones, 85% occurring once. The specimen was peripheral blood. These receptors were taken from an elderly man with acute or convalescent COVID-19.

This chain connects TRBV5-8 to TRBJ2-4; 7 bases are shared with TRBD2. The CDR3 covers 14 residues. CDR1 and CDR2 (germline): SGHTS, YDEGEE. V dropped 4 bases and J dropped 8; count of bases not matched to a gene: 9. In DNA form, the CDR3 reads TGTGCCAGCAGCCCCCGGGACCGGGGGGACATTCAGTACTTC. This translates into CASSPRDRGDIQYF.

This chain uses TRBV9 with TRBJ2-1, with 10 bases lining up with TRBD2. The germline gives CDR1 SGDLS, CDR2 YYNGEE. This CDR3 contains 16 residues. V lost 0 bases to trimming and J lost 3 bases; unmatched junction nucleotides: 3. CDR3 sequence (DNA): TGTGCCAGCAGCGTAGCTAGCGGGGGTCGCTACAATGAGCAGTTCTTC. Residues: CASSVASGGRYNEQFF.

This clone was detected only a few times. This chain links TRBV7-8 with TRBJ2-7; TRBD2 might be the D (6 bases). Per germline, CDR1 SGHVS and CDR2 FQNEAQ. V was cut by 5 bases and J by 0 bases, with 14 bases left in between. CDR3 size: 15 residues. CDR3 residues: CASSAQGSGSYEQYF. Here the CDR3 DNA reads TGTGCCAGCAGCGCTCAAGGTAGCGGCTCCTACGAGCAGTACTTC.

Worth noting for this clone: The germline gene is not matched at one end of the junction; a read error may be the cause. The J gene is TRBJ1-2, the V gene TRBV7-9, with 8 bases identical to TRBD1. The CDR3 spans 13 residues. Germline values: CDR1 SEHNR, CDR2 FQNEAQ (reference sequence). The CDR3 protein is CASSLGTGNGHTF. The CDR3 coding sequence is TGTGCCAGCAGCTTAGGGACAGGGAATGGCCACACCTTC.

The chain has TRBV9 and TRBJ1-2; perhaps TRBD1 as D (6 bases). The V gene lost 3 bases and the J gene lost 10 bases, with 16 bases spanning the gap. The V gene's germline CDR1 is SGDLS and CDR2 YYNGEE. The CDR3 extends over 13 amino acids. The CDR3: CASSADGNRDYTF. The DNA for the CDR3 is TGTGCCAGCAGCGCGGACGGGAACAGGGACTACACCTTC.

This chain connects TRBV29-1 to TRBJ1-2; TRBD1 matches 7 bases. Germline V gene sequence: CDR1 SQVTM, CDR2 ANQGSEA. CDR3 size: 15 residues. V lost 2 bases and J lost 6; bases outside the gene matches: 12. The CDR3 loop reads CSVEMGRGRKDGYTF. The CDR3 DNA reads as TGCAGCGTTGAAATGGGAAGGGGGCGGAAGGATGGCTACACCTTC.

The chain employs TRBV19 and TRBJ2-5, with 7 bases matching TRBD2. The germline CDR1 and CDR2 sequences are LNHDA and SQIVND (reference sequence). This CDR3 comprises 14 residues. The J segment lost 4 bases and the V segment lost 4 bases, leaving 6 bases of the junction unmatched. CDR3: CASSTRDYGETQYF. CDR3 nucleotides: TGTGCCAGTAGTACCCGGGACTATGGAGAGACCCAGTACTTC.